This TCR beta chain came from a study of cytomegalovirus exposure and HLA in healthy donors. The CDR3 contains 16 residues. V lost 4 bases, J lost 3 bases, and 16 bases lay in between. Germline CDR1 SNHLY, CDR2 FYNNEI. Clones were sequenced by immunoSEQ multiplex PCR, and TCRdb holds only the in-frame ones, with some missing. The sample contains about 83,000 clones, 90% to 97% of which appear only once. J is TRBJ1-5 and V is TRBV2, with unresolved D. This sequence was found in a woman aged 18-29 years in good health and CMV-seronegative. Sequenced material: PBMCs. The CDR3 sequence is CASSVSGVGANQPQHF. CDR3 bases: TGTGCCAGCAGTGTGTCGGGAGTGGGAGCCAATCAGCCCCAGCATTTT.